Described below is a single T cell receptor beta chain sequence and its context. The CDR3 spans 15 residues. CDR1 and CDR2 (germline): GTSNPN, SVGIG (reference sequence). The ends lost 0 bases at V and 0 bases at J; junction bases unmatched: 4. The data belong to a study of blood T cell repertoires in COVID-19. Study summary: The analysed material was cDNA or gDNA that came from T cells, B-cell-depleted T cells, or PBMCs.

Sequenced by immunoSEQ multiplex PCR; TCRdb stores in-frame clones only, minus some. The table has tens of thousands of clones, 80% to 90% seen once; the top ten hold approximately 20%. The clonotype was recovered from a woman aged 60 to 75 with acute or convalescent COVID-19. The V gene is TRBV30, the J gene TRBJ1-1; 7 bases match TRBD1. Sequenced material: peripheral blood. Here the CDR3 reads CAWSVRQGMNTEAFF. In DNA, the CDR3 is TGTGCCTGGAGTGTTCGACAGGGCATGAACACTGAAGCTTTCTTT.